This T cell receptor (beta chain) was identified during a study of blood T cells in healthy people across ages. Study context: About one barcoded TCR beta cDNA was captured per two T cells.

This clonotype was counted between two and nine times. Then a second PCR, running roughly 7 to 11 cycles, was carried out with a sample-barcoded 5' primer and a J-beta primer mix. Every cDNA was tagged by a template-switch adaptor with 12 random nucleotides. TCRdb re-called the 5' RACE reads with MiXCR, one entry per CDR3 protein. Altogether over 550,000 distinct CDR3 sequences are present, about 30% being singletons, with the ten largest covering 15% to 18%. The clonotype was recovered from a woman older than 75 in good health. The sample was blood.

For the CDR3, the DNA is TGTGCCAGCAGTACCCGACAGGTTCGTGGCACCGGGGAGCTGTTTTTT. Translation gives CASSTRQVRGTGELFF. The V call is TRBV6-6, the J call TRBJ2-2, with a tentative D call TRBD1 (6 bases). Germline CDR1 reads MNHNY; CDR2 reads SVGAGI (reference sequence). The CDR3 extends over 16 amino acids. V lost 5 bases, J lost 4 bases, and 17 bases lay in between.